Given below is one T cell receptor (beta chain) in context. Starting from roughly 0.45 ug of total RNA, TCR libraries were made with linear amplification. TCRdb itself ran the reads through MiXCR, one entry per CDR3 protein. The sample gives about 180,000 distinct CDR3 sequences, under 85% of which show up once; roughly 2.4% is in the top ten. This sample stems from a study of healthy donors' naive CD4 and CD8 T cells. CDR1 MNHEY and CDR2 SVGEGT come from the germline V gene. CDR3 size: 14 residues. Trimming took off 4 bases at V and 7 bases at J, with 15 bases between the two ends. The source of this sequence is a pool of human donors in good health; the sample pools cells from several healthy donors. The J gene is TRBJ2-3, the V gene TRBV6-2 or TRBV6-3; unclear D gene. Sequenced input: naive CD4+ and CD8+ T cells sorted from blood, pooled from several donors. This CDR3 reads CASSSFGSLYTQYF. The CDR3 DNA is TGTGCCAGCAGTTCCTTCGGATCATTGTATACGCAGTATTTT.